The clone carrying this T cell receptor (beta chain) was recorded once. Its antigen is not identified. TCRdb's table, derived via immunoSEQ multiplex PCR, lists solely in-frame clones and lacks some. Of some 100,000 clones listed, 82% are singletons. Trimming stripped 4 bases from V and 0 bases from J, with 11 bases between. Germline V gene sequence: CDR1 SGHNT, CDR2 YYREEE (reference sequence). This CDR3 region has 14 residues. The sample belongs to a study of PD-1 blockade in mismatch repair-deficient tumors. Study-level points and caveats: After pembrolizumab, tumor-resident clones rose rapidly, then generally contracted before radiologic responses.

The source material was peripheral blood, sampled roughly 35 weeks after starting pembrolizumab. The sequence was obtained from an adult with mismatch repair-deficient cancer. The V gene is TRBV5-4, the J gene TRBJ2-7; D is possibly TRBD1 (6 bases). The CDR3 DNA reads as TGTGCCAGCAGCATGGACAGAAGCTCCTACGAGCAGTACTTC. Protein sequence: CASSMDRSSYEQYF. Supplemented by reference TRBV5-4 and TRBJ2-7, the full variable domain reads ETGVTQSPTHLIKTRGQQVTLRCSSQSGHNTVSWYQQALGQGPQFIFQYYREEENGRGNFPPRFSGLQFPNYSSELNVNALELDDSALYLCASSMDRSSYEQYFGPGTRLTVT.